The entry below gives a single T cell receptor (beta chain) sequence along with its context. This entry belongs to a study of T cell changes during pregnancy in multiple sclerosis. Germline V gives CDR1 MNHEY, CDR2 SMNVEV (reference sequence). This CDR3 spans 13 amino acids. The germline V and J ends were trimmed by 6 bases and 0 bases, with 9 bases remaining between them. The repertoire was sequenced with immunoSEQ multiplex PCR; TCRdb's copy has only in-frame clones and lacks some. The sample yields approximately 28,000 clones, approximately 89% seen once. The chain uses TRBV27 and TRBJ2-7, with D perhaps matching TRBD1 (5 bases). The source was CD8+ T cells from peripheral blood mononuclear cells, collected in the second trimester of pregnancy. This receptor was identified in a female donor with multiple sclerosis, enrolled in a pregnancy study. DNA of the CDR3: TGTGCCAGCAGGGACACCCTCTCCTACGAGCAGTACTTC. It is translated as CASRDTLSYEQYF.